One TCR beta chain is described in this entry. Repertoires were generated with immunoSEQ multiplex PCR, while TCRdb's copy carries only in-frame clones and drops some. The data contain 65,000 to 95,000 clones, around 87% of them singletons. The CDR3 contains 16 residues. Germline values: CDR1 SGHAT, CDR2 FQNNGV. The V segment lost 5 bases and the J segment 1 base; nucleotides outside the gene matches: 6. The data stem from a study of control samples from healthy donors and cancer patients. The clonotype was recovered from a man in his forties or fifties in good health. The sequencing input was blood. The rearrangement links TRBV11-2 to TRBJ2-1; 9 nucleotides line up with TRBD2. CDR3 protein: CASSLRTSASYNEQFF. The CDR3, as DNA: TGTGCCAGCAGCCTACGGACTAGCGCTTCCTACAATGAGCAGTTCTTC. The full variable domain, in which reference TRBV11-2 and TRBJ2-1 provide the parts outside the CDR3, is EAGVAQSPRYKIIEKRQSVAFWCNPISGHATLYWYQQILGQGPKLLIQFQNNGVVDDSQLPKDRFSAERLKGVDSTLKIQPAKLEDSAVYLCASSLRTSASYNEQFFGPGTRLTVL.